Here is one T cell receptor beta chain with its context. Two negative PCRs, clearance, or symptom resolution had been documented for recovered Cohort 3 donors. This sample was taken from a study of blood T cell repertoires in COVID-19. The data were produced by immunoSEQ multiplex PCR, yet TCRdb's version contains in-frame clones alone and is incomplete. The sample yields roughly 220,000 clones, around 83% seen once. The germline CDR1 and CDR2 sequences are GTSNPN and SVGIG (reference sequence). Losses at the gene ends were 3 bases for V and 0 bases for J; bases not matched to a gene: 2. The length of the CDR3 is 15 residues.

The TCR was taken from a woman in her thirties or forties who had recovered from COVID-19. The sequencing input was PBMCs or T cells enriched from blood (not recorded which). V gene TRBV30 combines with J gene TRBJ2-6; 7 bases agree with TRBD1. CDR3 region: CAWSPGGSGANVLTF. As DNA, the CDR3 is TGTGCCTGGAGCCCAGGGGGCTCTGGGGCCAACGTCCTGACTTTC.